The 11 T cell receptor beta chains reported below all come from one sample, sequenced in a study of control samples from healthy donors and cancer patients (dated by TCRdb to 2020 to 2021). Libraries were constructed by the immunoSEQ multiplex PCR assay. TCRdb retrieved this table from immuneACCESS and kept in-frame rearrangements only. Not all clones are present; in checked studies, unresolved V genes account for under half, and no reason is known for the remainder. The sample includes some 120,000 clones, with roughly 90% observed a single time. The ten largest clonotypes hold about 40% of the sample. The specimen was blood. Source of these receptors: a man aged 50-59 years in good health.

The chain recombines TRBV28 with TRBJ1-5; 7 bases fit TRBD1. This CDR3 region has 15 residues. V was clipped by 4 bases and J by 3 bases; unmatched bases: 6. Germline-derived CDR1 and CDR2 are MDHEN and SYDVKM. The CDR3 loop reads CASSYRGRANQPQHF. In DNA, the CDR3 is TGTGCCAGCAGTTACAGGGGAAGGGCCAATCAGCCCCAGCATTTT.

This rearrangement joins TRBV5-4 to TRBJ2-3; 9 bases are a match to TRBD2. The CDR3 runs 16 residues. V dropped 3 bases and J dropped 3; count of bases not matched to a gene: 8. The germline V gene has CDR1 SGHNT and CDR2 YYREEE (reference sequence). The CDR3 nucleotides read TGTGCCAGCAGCTCGCGGGGGGGCGCGAGAACAGATACGCAGTATTTT. Its protein product is CASSSRGGARTDTQYF. The complete variable domain, with remaining parts taken from reference TRBV5-4 and TRBJ2-3, reads ETGVTQSPTHLIKTRGQQVTLRCSSQSGHNTVSWYQQALGQGPQFIFQYYREEENGRGNFPPRFSGLQFPNYSSELNVNALELDDSALYLCASSSRGGARTDTQYFGPGTRLTVL.

This clone appeared a few times. V usage is TRBV6-2 or TRBV6-3 and J usage is TRBJ1-2; 7 bases are shared with TRBD1. J lost 9 bases, V lost 6 bases, and 13 bases had no gene match. Germline values: CDR1 MNHEY, CDR2 SVGEGT. This CDR3 is built from 14 residues. The CDR3 region is CASSLEGGVRRYTF. The CDR3 DNA follows: TGTGCCAGCAGCCTAGAAGGGGGCGTAAGGCGCTACACCTTC.

The J gene is TRBJ1-3, the V gene TRBV4-1, with D uncertain. V lost 2 bases to trimming and J lost 4 bases, with 12 bases between them. Looked up from germline, CDR1 is MGHRA and CDR2 is YSYEKL. This CDR3 is 15 amino acids long. The CDR3 bases are TGCGCCAGCAGCCAACGTCGGACGGACGGAAACACCATATATTTT. Its protein product is CASSQRRTDGNTIYF.

This chain joins TRBV6-5 and TRBJ1-5; D gene unclear. The V and J ends lost 5 bases and 0 bases respectively, with 11 bases between them. CDR3 length: 15 amino acids. CDR1 and CDR2 (germline): MNHEY, SVGAGI. The CDR3 protein is CASSRAVNSNQPQHF. CDR3 in DNA: TGTGCCAGCAGTAGGGCTGTTAATAGCAATCAGCCCCAGCATTTT.

The CDR3 DNA reads as TGTGCCAGCATGAGCGGGGGGCACTACGAGCAGTACTTC. This codes for CASMSGGHYEQYF. The J gene is TRBJ2-7, the V gene TRBV27; 9 positions match TRBD2. The CDR3 runs 13 residues. The V and J ends lost 7 bases and 3 bases, in that order; junction bases with no gene match: 4. CDR1 is MNHEY and CDR2 is SMNVEV in the germline V gene (reference sequence).

The genes are TRBV7-2 and TRBJ2-5, with D perhaps matching TRBD2 (5 bases). Looked up from germline, CDR1 is SGHTA and CDR2 is FQGNSA. Trimming took 6 bases from V and 5 from J, leaving 19 bases between them. There are 15 residues in the CDR3. The chain's CDR3 is CASSTMTGVGETQYF. The DNA of the CDR3 is TGTGCCAGCAGTACAATGACCGGGGTGGGGGAGACCCAGTACTTC.

This chain connects TRBV7-9 to TRBJ1-2; weak D call: TRBD1 (5 bases). The CDR3 sequence is 13 residues long. Trimming shortened V by 1 base and J by 8 bases, and 11 bases separated the two germline ends. The V gene's germline CDR1 is SEHNR and CDR2 FQNEAQ (reference sequence). CDR3 in DNA: TGTGCCAGCAGCTTAGTGGGGGAAGGAGGCTACACCTTC. Translation: CASSLVGEGGYTF.

The chain joins TRBV18 to TRBJ2-7; D gene ambiguous. Trimming left V 3 bases short and J 1 base short, with 13 bases between. Germline V lookup: CDR1 KGHSH, CDR2 LQKENI. This CDR3 is built from 15 residues. DNA of the CDR3: TGTGCCAGCTCACCCCTCGGGCAAGGGTCCTACGAGCAGTACTTC. This sequence encodes CASSPLGQGSYEQYF.

The rearrangement links TRBV7-9 to TRBJ2-6, with TRBD1 identical over 7 bases. The CDR3 runs 18 residues. Germline V gene sequence: CDR1 SEHNR, CDR2 FQNEAQ (reference sequence). The J segment lost 0 bases and the V segment lost 0 bases, leaving 5 bases of the junction unmatched. The CDR3 protein is CASSLALGGISGANVLTF. The DNA of the CDR3 is TGTGCCAGCAGCTTAGCGCTAGGGGGCATCTCTGGGGCCAACGTCCTGACTTTC.

This chain joins TRBV7-6 and TRBJ2-3; TRBD2 agrees at 7 bases. Germline assignment: CDR1 SGHVS and CDR2 FNYEAQ. This CDR3 is 15 amino acids long. The V segment lost 5 bases and the J segment 2 bases; nucleotides outside the gene matches: 7. The CDR3 DNA reads as TGTGCCAGCAGCCCTAGTGCGGGGGTCACAGATACGCAGTATTTT. It is translated as CASSPSAGVTDTQYF. Combining the CDR3 with reference TRBV7-6 and TRBJ2-3 gives the whole variable domain GAGVSQSPRYKVTKRGQDVALRCDPISGHVSLYWYRQALGQGPEFLTYFNYEAQQDKSGLPNDRFSAERPEGSISTLTIQRTEQRDSAMYRCASSPSAGVTDTQYFGPGTRLTVL.